A selection of T cell receptor beta chains follows, all from one sample in a study of long-term antiretroviral therapy in people with HIV. TCRdb keeps only in-frame clones here, not all; method: immunoSEQ multiplex PCR. Of more than 15,000 clones in the sample, over 75% were seen once. This material consisted of unsorted PBMCs, taken at the start of antiretroviral therapy, before treatment. Receptor source: a middle-aged woman with HIV. Both conserved end residues are part of each CDR3. The D gene is left open where the match is weak. Expanded clones are given a class, and other clones once, few, many or no size at all.

D gene | clone size | J gene | V gene | CDR3 protein
- | once | TRBJ2-7 | TRBV28 | CASAKTGVTYEQYF
- | - | TRBJ2-7 | TRBV6-6 | CASSLGQRAYEQYF
TRBD1 | - | TRBJ1-2 | TRBV2 | CASSPQGNYGYTF
- | - | TRBJ2-3 | TRBV5-1 | CASSFKIKGPYKADTQYF
TRBD2 | - | TRBJ2-7 | TRBV7-6 | CASSPLAGSYEQYF
- | few | TRBJ2-7 | TRBV7-9 | CASSFGPTRSYEQYF
- | - | TRBJ1-2 | TRBV30 | CAWSRTVYGYTF
TRBD2 | - | TRBJ2-3 | TRBV4-2 | CASSRETSSGGAGTDTQYF
- | once | TRBJ1-3 | TRBV23-1 | CASSHWGRRGNTIYF
- | - | TRBJ1-2 | TRBV9 | CASAGGDYGYTF
TRBD1 | few | TRBJ1-2 | TRBV27 | CASSQQGGNYGYTF
- | - | TRBJ1-4 | TRBV4-3 | CASSHSQGPTNEKLFF
- | - | TRBJ1-2 | TRBV27 | CASRPDGRDRDGYTF
- | - | TRBJ1-2 | TRBV19 | CASSPTWGDGYGYTF
- | - | TRBJ1-3 | TRBV7-9 | CASTSGVTIYF
TRBD1 | - | TRBJ1-2 | TRBV7-2 | CASSPLRTGQGYTF
TRBD2 | - | TRBJ2-7 | TRBV29-1 | CSVEVQRGDEQYF
TRBD1 | - | TRBJ1-2 | TRBV11-2 | CASSLSLGQGGGYTF
- | - | TRBJ1-3 | TRBV7-8 | CASSSSGFLGNTIYF
- | - | TRBJ2-1 | TRBV2 | CASSPRGKQFF
- | - | TRBJ1-1 | TRBV27 | CASRITEMNTEAFF
- | - | TRBJ1-6 | TRBV7-2 | CASSLEGRVKFYNSPLHF
- | medium-sized | TRBJ2-5 | TRBV29-1 | CSVEGTGFAETQYF
- | - | TRBJ2-1 | TRBV29-1 | CSVDGFSYNEQFF
TRBD1 | - | TRBJ1-4 | TRBV5-1 | CASSPGQGKAKLFF
- | once | TRBJ1-3 | TRBV28 | CASGSSKGTSRTIYF
TRBD2 | few | TRBJ2-7 | TRBV5-6 | CASSFGTSYEQYF
TRBD2 | - | TRBJ2-3 | TRBV18 | CASSPGLTTDTQYF
- | - | TRBJ2-7 | TRBV7-9 | CASSLAGNTVGAYEQYF
- | few | TRBJ1-2 | TRBV19 | CASSIEGLYGYTF
TRBD1 | - | TRBJ2-2 | TRBV12-5 | CASGFTGGNTGELFF
- | few | TRBJ1-5 | TRBV4-1 | CASSQDAGRGQPQHF
- | - | TRBJ1-4 | TRBV5-6 | CASSLIPGTVYEKLFF
TRBD1 | few | TRBJ1-2 | TRBV5-1 | CASSLDRRYYGYTF
TRBD1 | - | TRBJ1-3 | TRBV9 | CASSERGTVWGRNTIYF
- | - | TRBJ1-1 | TRBV9 | CASSVAQDGSTEAFF
TRBD2 | - | TRBJ2-5 | TRBV5-4 | CASSPAGGLQETQYF
- | medium-sized | TRBJ1-1 | TRBV4-3 | CASSHGRIRNTEAFF
TRBD2 | - | TRBJ2-1 | TRBV19 | CASSIGGGIGNEQFF
- | few | TRBJ1-1 | TRBV16 | CASSQSSGGRAFTEAFF
TRBD2 | - | TRBJ2-3 | TRBV5-1 | CASSFSGGDTDTQYF
- | - | TRBJ1-1 | TRBV5-5 | CASSLETEENTEAFF
- | - | TRBJ2-1 | TRBV4-1 | CASSQGSRERQFF